The next 18 T cell receptor beta chains were all read from a single sample in a study of T cell clonotyping in hematopoietic cell transplantation. Assay used: immunoSEQ multiplex PCR; TCRdb lists only in-frame clones, some missing. Of around 11,000 clones in the sample, 75% to 90% were seen once. The sample in question was PBMCs, obtained 180 days after allogeneic stem cell transplant. These receptors were taken from a male patient over 55 who had an allogeneic stem cell transplant from an unrelated donor, so the T cells may come from the graft donor. Some clones in this sample may be carry-over from other donors' samples.

The CDR3 region is CASRGGAMRTGELFF. Written as DNA, the CDR3 is TGTGCCAGCAGAGGGGGGGCGATGAGAACCGGGGAGCTGTTTTTT. V and J are TRBV7-8 and TRBJ2-2, with a tentative D call TRBD2 (7 bases). This CDR3 has 15 residues. Per germline, CDR1 SGHVS and CDR2 FQNEAQ. The ends were cut back, 6 bases at V and 5 bases at J, with 16 bases in the middle.

The rearrangement links TRBV29-1 to TRBJ2-3, with D hard to call. The V end was cut by 0 bases, the J end by 6 bases, with 13 bases between. Germline V gene data show CDR1 as SQVTM and CDR2 as ANQGSEA. This CDR3 has 14 amino acids. In DNA form, the CDR3 reads TGCAGCGTTGAAGACCCCACCTCAGTGGATACGCAGTATTTT. It yields the protein CSVEDPTSVDTQYF.

In its sample, this clone was seen a few times. The J gene is TRBJ2-3, the V gene TRBV6-1; no clear D gene. CDR1 and CDR2 (germline): MNHNS, SASEGT. The ends were cut back, 8 bases at V and 1 base at J, with 7 bases in the middle. The CDR3 loop spans 12 amino acids. Here the CDR3 DNA reads TGTGCCAGCTTGGACGGCACAGATACGCAGTATTTT. Protein: CASLDGTDTQYF.

The CDR3 region has the DNA TGTGCCAGCAGCTTAGCGAGCGATGGCTACACCTTC. Encoded protein: CASSLASDGYTF. The chain has TRBV7-6 and TRBJ1-2; D gene uncertain. The CDR3 is 12 amino acids. Trimming took 0 bases from V and 6 from J, leaving 5 bases between them. The germline gives CDR1 SGHVS, CDR2 FNYEAQ.

This chain joins TRBV2 and TRBJ2-6; D is tentatively TRBD1 or TRBD2 (5 bases each). This CDR3 contains 18 residues. V shed 2 bases and J shed 0 bases, with 14 bases lying between them. Germline loops: CDR1 SNHLY, CDR2 FYNNEI. The CDR3 DNA sequence: TGTGCCAGCAGTGAATTTACCGGGGCCAACTCTGGGGCCAACGTCCTGACTTTC. Amino acid sequence: CASSEFTGANSGANVLTF.

V gene TRBV27 combines with J gene TRBJ1-2; 10 positions match TRBD1. Germline CDR1 MNHEY, CDR2 SMNVEV (reference sequence). There are 16 residues in the CDR3. The V segment lost 5 bases and the J segment 2 bases; nucleotides outside the gene matches: 8. CDR3 DNA sequence: TGTGCCAGCAGTGAAAGACAGGGGGCGTCGAACTATGGCTACACCTTC. Translation: CASSERQGASNYGYTF.

This clone has just one count. The chain is built from TRBV2 and TRBJ2-3; 7 positions match TRBD2. The CDR3 runs 15 residues. J lost 4 bases, V lost 5 bases, and 9 bases had no gene match. The germline CDR1 and CDR2 sequences are SNHLY and FYNNEI. CDR3 sequence (DNA): TGTGCCAGCAGTAGGACTAGAAGCCCCCCAGATACGCAGTATTTT. Protein product: CASSRTRSPPDTQYF. The whole variable domain, filled in from reference TRBV2 and TRBJ2-3, reads EPEVTQTPSHQVTQMGQEVILRCVPISNHLYFYWYRQILGQKVEFLVSFYNNEISEKSEIFDDQFSVERPDGSNFTLKIRSTKLEDSAMYFCASSRTRSPPDTQYFGPGTRLTVL.

The V call is TRBV2, the J call TRBJ2-7; TRBD1 matches at 7 bases. This CDR3 is built from 13 residues. Trimming took 6 bases from V and 0 from J; bases not matched to a gene: 2. Germline CDR1 SNHLY, CDR2 FYNNEI. Here the CDR3 reads CASRTGPSYEQYF. CDR3 DNA: TGTGCCAGCAGGACAGGGCCCTCCTACGAGCAGTACTTC.

V is TRBV7-2 and J is TRBJ2-7; 10 bases are shared with TRBD2. This CDR3 has 15 residues. Germline V gives CDR1 SGHTA, CDR2 FQGNSA. V shed 2 bases, J shed 2 bases, and the junction held 3 bases outside the gene matches. The CDR3 reads CASSLLAGAAYEQYF. The CDR3 DNA reads as TGTGCCAGCAGCTTACTAGCGGGGGCGGCCTACGAGCAGTACTTC.

The rearrangement joins TRBV7-8 to TRBJ1-1, with TRBD1 matching 7 bases. Germline V gene lookup returns CDR1 SGHVS and CDR2 FQNEAQ. The CDR3 runs 13 residues. Trimming took 2 bases from V and 8 from J; bases not matched to a gene: 5. CDR3 DNA: TGTGCCAGCAGCTTAACCGGGACAGCCGAAGCTTTCTTT. This translates into CASSLTGTAEAFF.

The gene calls are TRBV11-1 and TRBJ2-7; 8 positions match TRBD2. CDR3 length: 14 amino acids. Germline-derived CDR1 and CDR2 are SGHAT and FQDESV (reference sequence). Losses at the gene ends were 3 bases for V and 3 bases for J; bases not matched to a gene: 4. CDR3 sequence (DNA): TGTGCCAGCAGCTTGACTAGCGTAATCTACGAGCAGTACTTC. It is translated as CASSLTSVIYEQYF.

The chain employs TRBV9 and TRBJ2-7; D uncertain. CDR1 SGDLS and CDR2 YYNGEE come from the germline V gene. The CDR3 has 17 residues. The V end was cut by 0 bases, the J end by 4 bases, with 20 bases between. CDR3 in amino acids: CASSVAPDLPLGYEQYF. DNA for the CDR3: TGTGCCAGCAGCGTAGCCCCCGACCTTCCTCTTGGATACGAGCAGTACTTC.

In its sample, this clone was seen a few times. The rearrangement links TRBV6-4 to TRBJ2-6; D call uncertain. CDR3 length equals 16 residues. With 3 bases removed from V and 0 bases from J, the gap between germline ends came to 9 bases. CDR1 is MRHNA, CDR2 SNTAGT, per germline. In nucleotides, the CDR3 is TGTGCCAGCAGTGATGGCGGTAGCTCTGGGGCCAACGTCCTGACTTTC. Encoded protein: CASSDGGSSGANVLTF.

The chain employs TRBV7-2 and TRBJ2-7; TRBD1 matches 8 bases. Germline CDR1 is SGHTA and CDR2 is FQGNSA. The V segment lost 3 bases and the J segment 4 bases; nucleotides outside the gene matches: 8. This CDR3 is built from 15 residues. The CDR3 DNA reads as TGTGCCAGCAGCTTTGCTGGGGACAGGCCATACGAGCAGTACTTC. It translates to CASSFAGDRPYEQYF.

The chain couples TRBV9 to TRBJ2-2; no clear D. Per germline, CDR1 SGDLS and CDR2 YYNGEE. The CDR3 contains 17 residues. Trimming left V 4 bases short and J 2 bases short, with 18 bases between. CDR3 in DNA: TGTGCCAGCAGCCAATCCATAACACCAGTCAACACCGGGGAGCTGTTTTTT. This sequence encodes CASSQSITPVNTGELFF.

The chain joins TRBV10-3 to TRBJ1-2; possibly TRBD1 for D (5 bases). The CDR3 loop spans 14 amino acids. V was shortened by 4 bases and J by 5 bases, with 14 bases between the two germline ends. Germline values: CDR1 ENHRY, CDR2 SYGVKD. The CDR3 coding sequence is TGTGCCATCAGTGTAACCGGGACGCCGTATGGCTACACCTTC. Its protein product is CAISVTGTPYGYTF.

J is TRBJ2-5 and V is TRBV6-1; TRBD2 is a possible D gene (6 bases). V lost 1 base and J lost 1, with 13 bases in between. In germline, CDR1 is MNHNS, CDR2 SASEGT. The CDR3 extends over 16 amino acids. The CDR3 spells CASSEEGLGGQETQYF. For the CDR3, the DNA is TGTGCCAGCAGTGAAGAGGGACTCGGGGGCCAAGAGACCCAGTACTTC.

V and J are TRBV27 and TRBJ2-1; 7 bases are a match to TRBD2. J lost 7 bases, V lost 1 base, and 7 bases had no gene match. The CDR3 has 15 residues. Germline CDR1 MNHEY, CDR2 SMNVEV (reference sequence). The DNA for the CDR3 is TGTGCCAGCAGTTTATTAGTGACTAGCAGAAATGAGCAGTTCTTC. It yields the protein CASSLLVTSRNEQFF.